This T cell receptor beta chain originates from a study of OX40 agonist ivuxolimab in advanced cancers. Context from the whole study: Ivuxolimab was an agonistic, fully human IgG2 monoclonal antibody directed against OX40 (CD134), a costimulatory receptor. The point of sequencing TCRbeta in the periphery was to test whether ivuxolimab changed TCR sequence diversity and drove clonal T-cell expansion. Prior anti-PD-1, anti-PD-L1 or anti-CTLA-4 therapy was permitted, and 40% of dose-escalation patients had received checkpoint inhibitors. Intravenous ivuxolimab was administered to patients every 2 weeks at six dose levels: 0.01, 0.1, 0.3, 1.5, 3 and 10 mg/kg. In the dose-escalation cohort, roughly 82% of patients were male, and the mean age was roughly 60 years with a range of roughly 20 to 85. The paper covers the monotherapy dose-escalation part of the phase I ivuxolimab trial, which included N ≈ 54 patients. Of the approximately 54 dose-escalation patients, hepatocellular carcinoma was present in around 19, melanoma in around 15, renal cell carcinoma in 9 and head and neck cancer in 9. Partial responses occurred in three dose-escalation patients, of whom one had hepatocellular carcinoma and two had cutaneous melanoma. Overall study outcomes, separate from this receptor: On average, CD8+ T cells showed more expanded clones than CD4+ T cells after ivuxolimab. At doses of 0.1 to 3.0 mg/kg, clonal expansion of both CD4+ and CD8+ blood T cells was observed from baseline to week 6. In the 0.1-3.0 mg/kg groups, partial responders were among the patients with the lowest normalized peripheral clonal expansion, particularly in CD8+ T cells. The antigen specificity of the clonally expanded peripheral T cells was not determined. Low levels of normalized T-cell clonal expansion were also shown by some nonresponding patients.

Genomic DNA was isolated from the sorted cells so that the TCRbeta CDR3 region could be sequenced. TCRbeta CDR3 regions were sequenced using the immunoSEQ Assay. In its TCRdb copy, this immuneACCESS table keeps in-frame sequences only and misses some clones. Where compared with another copy, unresolved V genes explain less than half of these, and the others have no known cause. The sample yields about 79,000 clones; 91% were counted once. The biggest ten clones account for approximately 6.5% of the sample. The trial excluded patients who had a history of autoimmune disease or who were on systemic immunosuppression. Peripheral blood for TCR sequencing was drawn from every dose cohort at baseline, at cycle 4 day 1 and at cycle 7 day 1. The samples were taken from a phase I, first-in-human, multicenter, open-label dose-escalation trial of ivuxolimab. Adults with locally advanced or metastatic head and neck squamous cell, hepatocellular, melanoma or renal cell carcinoma were enrolled in the trial. Before TCR sequencing, CD4+ T cells and CD8+ T cells from peripheral blood were sorted into separate populations.

Remarks on this clone: Which antigen it targets is not known. Base qualities are missing; no much larger clone stands one base away.

V is reduced by 0 bases and J by 7 bases, leaving a spacing of 9 bases between them. CDR3 length: 13 amino acids, cysteine to phenylalanine. Of all the DNA, just the CDR3 is kept, 39 bases in frame from base 1. CDR1 and CDR2 are read off the germline V gene as KGHSH and LQKENI. This chain joins TRBV18 to TRBJ1-1; a confident D gene designation cannot be given. This clonotype was sampled from an adult with an advanced solid tumor such as melanoma, head and neck, liver or kidney cancer. The sample consisted of CD4+ or CD8+ T cells sorted from blood, taken in a trial of the OX40 agonist ivuxolimab. DNA sequence: TGTGCCAGCTCACCACCGGTGGGTAGTGAAGCTTTCTTT. It specifies CASSPPVGSEAFF. With all but the CDR3 taken from the reference TRBV18 and TRBJ1-1 genes, the full variable domain is: NAGVMQNPRHLVRRRGQEARLRCSPMKGHSHVYWYRQLPEEGLKFMVYLQKENIIDESGMPKERFSAEFPKEGPSILRIQQVVRGDSAAYFCASSPPVGSEAFFGQGTRLTVV.